A selection of T cell receptor beta chains follows, all from one sample in a study of blood T cells in healthy people across ages. TCRdb redid the calling of the 5' RACE reads with MiXCR, one entry per CDR3 protein. The table lists 790,000 or so distinct CDR3 sequences, about half of them singletons. The sample was blood. These receptors all stem from a man older than 75 in good health. CDR3s include the opening cysteine and the closing phenylalanine or tryptophan. The order of the fields is clone size, D gene, J gene, V gene, CDR3 protein, CDR3 DNA. D genes are given only for firm matches. Part of the rows lack a size; the others show once, few, many or a class for expanded clones.

clone size: -; D gene: -; J gene: TRBJ2-1; V gene: TRBV28; CDR3 protein: CATEYNEQFF; CDR3 DNA: TGTGCCACCGAGTACAATGAGCAGTTCTTC
clone size: -; D gene: TRBD2; J gene: TRBJ2-5; V gene: TRBV6-2/TRBV6-3; CDR3 protein: CASSPALGSGRAETQYF; CDR3 DNA: TGTGCCAGCAGCCCAGCGTTAGGTAGCGGGAGGGCGGAGACCCAGTACTTC
clone size: -; D gene: -; J gene: TRBJ1-4; V gene: TRBV7-2; CDR3 protein: CASSLATNEKLFF; CDR3 DNA: TGTGCCAGCAGCTTGGCAACTAATGAAAAACTGTTTTTT
clone size: -; D gene: -; J gene: TRBJ2-5; V gene: TRBV12-5; CDR3 protein: CASGRGVETQYF; CDR3 DNA: TGTGCTAGTGGTAGGGGAGTGGAGACCCAGTACTTC
clone size: -; D gene: -; J gene: TRBJ1-2; V gene: TRBV25-1; CDR3 protein: CASSVDVVPYGYTF; CDR3 DNA: TGTGCCAGCAGTGTTGACGTGGTCCCCTATGGCTACACCTTC
clone size: -; D gene: -; J gene: TRBJ1-5; V gene: TRBV10-3; CDR3 protein: CAISEGISNQPQHF; CDR3 DNA: TGTGCCATCAGTGAGGGCATTAGCAATCAGCCCCAGCATTTT
clone size: -; D gene: -; J gene: TRBJ1-3; V gene: TRBV28; CDR3 protein: CASTKGSSGNTIYF; CDR3 DNA: TGTGCCAGCACCAAAGGGTCTTCTGGAAACACCATATATTTT
clone size: few; D gene: TRBD2; J gene: TRBJ2-7; V gene: TRBV28; CDR3 protein: CASSFRVAGLYNEQYF; CDR3 DNA: TGTGCCAGCAGTTTTCGAGTAGCGGGCCTCTACAATGAGCAGTACTTC
clone size: -; D gene: -; J gene: TRBJ2-5; V gene: TRBV27; CDR3 protein: CASSPRGLGGNQETQYF; CDR3 DNA: TGTGCCAGCAGTCCCCGCGGGCTGGGAGGAAATCAAGAGACCCAGTACTTC
clone size: -; D gene: TRBD2; J gene: TRBJ2-3; V gene: TRBV11-2; CDR3 protein: CASSLTPSRLAEEYF; CDR3 DNA: TGTGCCAGCAGCTTAACCCCCTCTAGACTAGCGGAAGAGTATTTT
clone size: -; D gene: TRBD1; J gene: TRBJ2-1; V gene: TRBV7-2; CDR3 protein: CASKGQGFYNEQFF; CDR3 DNA: TGTGCCAGCAAGGGACAGGGGTTTTACAATGAGCAGTTCTTC
clone size: -; D gene: TRBD2; J gene: TRBJ2-7; V gene: TRBV3-1; CDR3 protein: CASSQDIRAGGYEQYF; CDR3 DNA: TGTGCCAGCAGCCAAGACATAAGAGCGGGAGGGTACGAGCAGTACTTC
clone size: -; D gene: -; J gene: TRBJ2-7; V gene: TRBV7-2; CDR3 protein: CASSFRFSEQYF; CDR3 DNA: TGTGCCAGCAGCTTTCGGTTTTCCGAGCAGTACTTC
clone size: -; D gene: TRBD1; J gene: TRBJ2-2; V gene: TRBV10-3; CDR3 protein: CAIRKRTGLTGELFF; CDR3 DNA: TGTGCCATCAGGAAGAGGACAGGACTCACCGGGGAGCTGTTTTTT
clone size: -; D gene: TRBD2; J gene: TRBJ2-1; V gene: TRBV27; CDR3 protein: CASSYYGLADNEQFF; CDR3 DNA: TGTGCCAGCAGCTATTATGGACTAGCGGACAATGAGCAGTTCTTC
clone size: -; D gene: TRBD1; J gene: TRBJ2-1; V gene: TRBV20-1; CDR3 protein: CSARDGTGDRDEQFF; CDR3 DNA: TGCAGTGCTAGAGATGGGACAGGGGACAGGGATGAGCAGTTCTTC